The rows below give T cell receptor beta chains drawn from one sample of a study of blood T cells in healthy people across ages. TCRdb passed the 5' RACE reads through MiXCR, listing each CDR3 protein once. The sample contains 550,000 to 700,000 distinct CDR3 sequences, 27% of which appear only once. Input material: blood. Every receptor here comes from a woman in her 70s in good health. Both conserved end residues are part of each CDR3. Each record gives: CDR3 length, V gene, D gene, J gene, CDR3 protein. The D gene is left open where the match is weak.

>15|TRBV12-3/TRBV12-4|.|TRBJ2-1
CASSFTVPLYNEQFF
>16|TRBV12-3/TRBV12-4|.|TRBJ2-1
CASRGVQNLLYNEQFF
>15|TRBV15|.|TRBJ2-4
CATSRGSAQENIQYF
>11|TRBV7-7|.|TRBJ2-4
CASSFGGHLYF
>15|TRBV11-2|.|TRBJ1-3
CASTSQDSSGNTIYF
>13|TRBV6-1|.|TRBJ1-2
CASTEGPFDGYTF
>16|TRBV18|.|TRBJ1-2
CASSQNTGTSSYGYTF
>13|TRBV18|.|TRBJ2-5
CASSRTFQETQYF
>19|TRBV7-8|TRBD2|TRBJ2-5
CASSPRAGTSGGPKETQYF
>16|TRBV11-2|TRBD1|TRBJ2-2
CASRPTGTGRTGELFF
>16|TRBV4-2|.|TRBJ2-3
CASSQDIRGGTDTQYF
>14|TRBV5-1|TRBD2|TRBJ2-5
CASSLAPSGGPLWF
>15|TRBV28|.|TRBJ1-5
CASSFLTGNNQPQHF
>12|TRBV20-1|.|TRBJ1-3
CSGRAPRNTIYF
>13|TRBV28|.|TRBJ2-3
CASSWGAADTQYF
>14|TRBV3-1|TRBD1|TRBJ1-2
CASSLDRGLRGYTF
>14|TRBV10-3|TRBD1|TRBJ2-5
CAISEGRGLETQYF
>16|TRBV2|.|TRBJ1-2
CASGETGHAANYGYTF
>13|TRBV12-3/TRBV12-4|.|TRBJ1-2
CASSSHSNYGYTF
>14|TRBV30|TRBD1|TRBJ1-2
CAWKQGGANYGYTF
>16|TRBV11-1|.|TRBJ2-3
CASSLAAKGPTDAQYF
>12|TRBV20-1|.|TRBJ1-3
CSVPNSGNTIYF
>16|TRBV27|TRBD2|TRBJ2-3
CASSSSVAGGTDTQYF
>19|TRBV21-1|.|TRBJ2-6
CASSKVKGQGLPGANVLTF
>16|TRBV3-1|.|TRBJ1-5
CASSLRGAGSNQPQHF
>12|TRBV5-6|.|TRBJ1-2
CASSSSLFGYTF
>15|TRBV27|.|TRBJ1-4
CASSVVGAPNEKLFF
>16|TRBV6-5|.|TRBJ2-7
CASSYSNRGGVYEQYF